Listed below are T cell receptor beta chains from one sample, sequenced in a study of blood T cell repertoires in COVID-19. This table comes from immunoSEQ multiplex PCR, and its TCRdb copy is limited to in-frame clones, with some not included. The data show roughly 150,000 clones, almost 85% seen once. Sequenced material: peripheral blood. The source of these receptors is a man aged 45-65 years with acute or convalescent COVID-19. Both conserved end residues are trimmed from each CDR3. Fields, in order: V gene, clone size, D gene, J gene, CDR3 protein. D genes are given only for firm matches. Some rows have no size entry. The others give once, few or many, or a class for an expanded clone.

V gene: TRBV11-3; clone size: once; D gene: .; J gene: TRBJ2-3; CDR3 protein: ASSPYLGAGSADTQY
V gene: TRBV2; clone size: .; D gene: TRBD1; J gene: TRBJ1-1; CDR3 protein: ASLSGQGSEDTEAF
V gene: TRBV3-1/TRBV3-2; clone size: .; D gene: .; J gene: TRBJ2-5; CDR3 protein: ASSFLNQETQY
V gene: TRBV23-1; clone size: .; D gene: .; J gene: TRBJ2-7; CDR3 protein: ASTLTDPYEQY
V gene: TRBV28; clone size: .; D gene: TRBD2; J gene: TRBJ2-2; CDR3 protein: ASTIPLAGGAGELF
V gene: TRBV7-2; clone size: .; D gene: .; J gene: TRBJ1-6; CDR3 protein: ASSLYRNNSPLH
V gene: TRBV10-3; clone size: .; D gene: .; J gene: TRBJ2-7; CDR3 protein: AIKSGLSTYEQY
V gene: TRBV11-1; clone size: .; D gene: TRBD2; J gene: TRBJ2-5; CDR3 protein: ASSLAASGGETQY
V gene: TRBV5-1; clone size: .; D gene: .; J gene: TRBJ2-2; CDR3 protein: ASSLMVQGANTGELF
V gene: TRBV6-5; clone size: .; D gene: .; J gene: TRBJ1-4; CDR3 protein: ASLPGPSTNEKLF
V gene: TRBV19; clone size: .; D gene: TRBD1; J gene: TRBJ1-2; CDR3 protein: ASSSPPTGVDGYT
V gene: TRBV6-6; clone size: .; D gene: .; J gene: TRBJ1-2; CDR3 protein: ASSRTAEANYGYT
V gene: TRBV28; clone size: .; D gene: TRBD1; J gene: TRBJ1-3; CDR3 protein: ASSSPGQGSYTIY
V gene: TRBV5-5; clone size: .; D gene: .; J gene: TRBJ1-2; CDR3 protein: ASSYPNRNYGYT
V gene: TRBV7-3; clone size: .; D gene: TRBD2; J gene: TRBJ2-1; CDR3 protein: ANPKAGGPTIYHNEQF
V gene: TRBV10-1; clone size: few; D gene: .; J gene: TRBJ2-5; CDR3 protein: ASSEGPGETQY
V gene: TRBV20-1; clone size: .; D gene: .; J gene: TRBJ1-1; CDR3 protein: SAYRETEAF
V gene: TRBV18; clone size: .; D gene: TRBD2; J gene: TRBJ2-2; CDR3 protein: ASSPSSGDNTGELF
V gene: TRBV12-3/TRBV12-4; clone size: .; D gene: .; J gene: TRBJ2-7; CDR3 protein: ASSFRGFEQY
V gene: TRBV7-9; clone size: .; D gene: TRBD2; J gene: TRBJ2-7; CDR3 protein: ASSHRTSPYEQY
V gene: TRBV7-2; clone size: .; D gene: .; J gene: TRBJ1-2; CDR3 protein: ASSLGILYGYT
V gene: TRBV5-1; clone size: .; D gene: .; J gene: TRBJ1-4; CDR3 protein: ASSLGIGGGEKLF
V gene: TRBV19; clone size: .; D gene: TRBD2; J gene: TRBJ2-7; CDR3 protein: ASSILAGANYEQY
V gene: TRBV10-3; clone size: .; D gene: TRBD1; J gene: TRBJ2-1; CDR3 protein: AITSLGQPQF
V gene: TRBV6-5; clone size: .; D gene: .; J gene: TRBJ2-7; CDR3 protein: ASSYPGDEQY
V gene: TRBV6-5; clone size: .; D gene: TRBD2; J gene: TRBJ2-7; CDR3 protein: ASSYSGLAYYEQY